These T cell receptor beta chains were read from a single sample in a study of shared clonotypes between healthy human individuals. The data were produced by immunoSEQ multiplex PCR, yet TCRdb's version contains in-frame clones alone and is incomplete. The table records more than 2 million clones, approximately 95% of them present only once. The material sequenced was naive CD4+ T cells sorted from blood. These receptors came from a man aged 18 to 30 in good health. Both conserved end residues are trimmed from each CDR3.

j_gene | v_gene | CDR3aa
TRBJ1-4 | TRBV6-5 | ASRTLSNEKLF
TRBJ1-6 | TRBV2 | ASSEASSYNSPLH
TRBJ2-3 | TRBV6-1 | ASSELAGRTDTQY
TRBJ2-7 | TRBV7-2 | ASSFSSGRALGEQY
TRBJ1-2 | TRBV18 | ASSPPRGRYGYT
TRBJ2-7 | TRBV18 | ASSPPGLSYEQY
TRBJ1-5 | TRBV6-5 | ASSARGGNQPQH
TRBJ1-5 | TRBV5-5 | ASSLQGGNQPQH
TRBJ1-1 | TRBV11-2 | ASSLGRGEGNTEAF
TRBJ2-5 | TRBV7-9 | ASSLAPSGSGTQY
TRBJ1-2 | TRBV20-1 | SAREKHGYT
TRBJ1-6 | TRBV10-2 | ASNTGAQLNNSPLH
TRBJ2-1 | TRBV7-2 | AWREGYNEQF
TRBJ1-1 | TRBV10-1 | ASRDSMNTEAF
TRBJ2-2 | TRBV5-6 | ASSPRRTNTGELF
TRBJ2-3 | TRBV19 | ASSIGRGGLIDTQY
TRBJ2-7 | TRBV27 | ASSMRENGYEQY
TRBJ2-7 | TRBV18 | ASSHKTGGEQY
TRBJ1-4 | TRBV2 | ASSEGELGKLF
TRBJ2-7 | TRBV7-8 | ASSLSGYHEQY
TRBJ2-7 | TRBV25-1 | ASQIDGAYEQY
TRBJ2-7 | TRBV10-1 | ASSLESEYPDEQY
TRBJ1-2 | TRBV11-2 | ASSLGLVEGYGYT
TRBJ2-3 | TRBV5-6 | ASRRTSGSTDTQY
TRBJ2-5 | TRBV6-5 | ASRGTGKGETQY
TRBJ2-3 | TRBV6-1 | ASLRDRTDTQY
TRBJ1-6 | TRBV30 | AWRDSGRGGSPLH
TRBJ1-3 | TRBV6-5 | ASSYGAGNTIY
TRBJ2-3 | TRBV5-6 | ASSPGLAGVSTDTQY
TRBJ1-4 | TRBV4-1 | ASSQDPGATNEKLF
TRBJ2-3 | TRBV18 | ASSPREGLSLLADTQY
TRBJ1-5 | TRBV6-1 | ASSEAAQSQPQH
TRBJ1-4 | TRBV27 | ASARGFTEKLF
TRBJ2-5 | TRBV29-1 | SVGTGRQETQY
TRBJ2-1 | TRBV15 | ATSRDSDEQF
TRBJ2-1 | TRBV7-6 | ASSLALAGVRKF
TRBJ1-1 | TRBV6-5 | ASSRQGRDTEAF
TRBJ1-5 | TRBV7-9 | ASSLGAGANQPQH
TRBJ2-7 | TRBV7-2 | ASRLQAGPYEQY
TRBJ2-5 | TRBV7-8 | ASSPGPPGETQY
TRBJ2-7 | TRBV6-5 | ASPGLARGYEQY
TRBJ2-3 | TRBV2 | ASSRQGLSTDTQY
TRBJ1-2 | TRBV7-2 | ASSRDMFYGYT
TRBJ1-2 | TRBV30 | AWSVSRPGGNYGYT
TRBJ1-1 | TRBV21-1 | ASSKVGKANTEAF
TRBJ2-7 | TRBV6-1 | ASQDRYVYEQY
TRBJ1-2 | TRBV19 | ASSTRDGYYGYT
TRBJ2-1 | TRBV6-5 | ASSYAGVSYNEQF
TRBJ1-2 | TRBV25-1 | ASSVGTGGSYGYT
TRBJ1-5 | TRBV6-5 | ASSDRGPDQPQH
TRBJ2-5 | TRBV6-5 | ASSYSAFSETQY
TRBJ2-2 | TRBV6-1 | ATGGYGTGELF
TRBJ1-5 | TRBV28 | ASSLRDRDNQPQH
TRBJ1-2 | TRBV6-5 | ASSRGDRGNGYT
TRBJ1-1 | TRBV5-6 | ASSLPGGNTEAF
TRBJ2-1 | TRBV30 | AWSVGVTEGRRQYNEQF
TRBJ1-5 | TRBV28 | ASSLYRDNQPQH
TRBJ2-7 | TRBV6-5 | ASRDRVYEQY
TRBJ2-7 | TRBV18 | ASSPPTRGFDEQY